This entry lists 19 T cell receptor beta chains sequenced from one sample in a study of blood T cell repertoires in COVID-19. Measured with immunoSEQ multiplex PCR; TCRdb has only the in-frame clones, and not every one. The sample lists 250,000 to 300,000 clones, around 91% occurring once. Sequencing was carried out using peripheral blood. The receptor set was obtained from a woman in her fifties or sixties with acute or convalescent COVID-19.

The V and J genes are TRBV6-5 and TRBJ1-6; 8 bases align to TRBD1. V trimming: 5 bases; J trimming: 9 bases; junction bases outside the gene matches: 6. Per the germline V gene, CDR1 is MNHEY and CDR2 is SVGAGI. The CDR3 extends over 14 amino acids. CDR3 region: CASSPLDRASPLHF. The CDR3 DNA reads TGTGCCAGCAGTCCCCTGGACAGGGCTTCACCCCTCCACTTT.

This sequence joins TRBV3-1 (or the pseudogene TRBV3-2) and TRBJ2-3; TRBD1 matches 9 bases. Germline lookup yields CDR1 LGHDT and CDR2 YNNKEL (reference sequence). The J segment lost 3 bases and the V segment lost 6 bases, leaving 7 bases of the junction unmatched. This CDR3 region has 15 residues. DNA of the CDR3: TGTGCCAGCAGGAAGGGACAGGGATTGACAGATACGCAGTATTTT. This gives the protein CASRKGQGLTDTQYF.

This chain links TRBV21-1 with TRBJ2-5; the table's D call, TRBD1, was not checked against the DNA. TRBV21-1 counts as a pseudogene. The CDR3 spans 14 residues. The CDR3 protein is CASSPPTGEGTQYF. Here the CDR3 DNA reads TGTGCCAGCAGTCCACCGACAGGGGAAGGGACCCAGTACTTC.

The V call is TRBV5-8, the J call TRBJ1-1; D is possibly TRBD1 (6 bases). CDR1 SGHTS and CDR2 YDEGEE come from the germline V gene. The CDR3 has 15 residues. The ends were cut back, 4 bases at V and 1 base at J, with 14 bases in the middle. Here the CDR3 reads CASSRGTVRNTEAFF. DNA of the CDR3: TGTGCCAGCAGCAGGGGGACGGTCAGGAACACTGAAGCTTTCTTT.

J is TRBJ1-1 and V is TRBV29-1; D remains ambiguous. Germline V gene lookup returns CDR1 SQVTM and CDR2 ANQGSEA. Between the trimmed V and J ends, which lost 7 bases and 2 bases, there was a span of 8 bases. CDR3 length: 11 residues. This CDR3 is CSAYSNTEAFF. The CDR3 DNA follows: TGCAGCGCTTACAGTAACACTGAAGCTTTCTTT.

This rearrangement joins TRBV5-4 to TRBJ1-2; the D gene is possibly TRBD1 (5 bases). Germline V gene sequence: CDR1 SGHNT, CDR2 YYREEE (reference sequence). V was trimmed by 0 bases and J by 0 bases, leaving 9 bases between them. This CDR3 has 15 amino acids. DNA of the CDR3: TGTGCCAGCAGCTTGGGACAGAAAGCTAACTATGGCTACACCTTC. This sequence encodes CASSLGQKANYGYTF.

The CDR3 spells CASSPNYEQYF. The CDR3 region has the DNA TGTGCCAGCAGCCCCAATTACGAGCAGTACTTC. This chain links TRBV11-2 with TRBJ2-7; D gene unclear. CDR3 length: 11 amino acids. Germline V gene sequence: CDR1 SGHAT, CDR2 FQNNGV. Trimming cost V 5 bases and J 4 bases, with 6 bases left between them.

CDR3 amino acids: CASSRSGGAPNEQFF. The CDR3 nucleotides are TGTGCCAGCAGCCGTAGCGGGGGGGCCCCCAATGAGCAGTTCTTC. The chain uses TRBV7-3 and TRBJ2-1; 11 nucleotides agree with TRBD2. J was trimmed by 6 bases and V by 5 bases; bases with no gene match: 6. Germline V lookup: CDR1 SGHTA, CDR2 FQGTGA. The CDR3 runs to 15 residues.

The V and J genes are TRBV5-1 and TRBJ1-6; 9 bases fit TRBD1. This CDR3 has 15 amino acids. The V gene end was trimmed by 4 bases and the J gene end by 9 bases; junction bases not matched to a gene: 8. Germline lookup yields CDR1 SGHRS and CDR2 YFSETQ. The CDR3, as DNA: TGCGCCAGCAGCCAGGACCCGGGACAGGGTTCACCCCTCCACTTT. Amino acid sequence: CASSQDPGQGSPLHF.

The chain joins TRBV27 to TRBJ1-5; D perhaps matches TRBD1 (6 bases). CDR1 is MNHEY, CDR2 SMNVEV, per germline (reference sequence). V lost 7 bases to trimming and J lost 15 bases, with 16 bases between them. CDR3 length equals 11 residues. The CDR3 nucleotides read TGTGCCAGCAAATACAGGGCACGATTGCATTTT. The encoded protein is CASKYRARLHF.

V and J are TRBV28 and TRBJ2-7; the match to TRBD2 covers 7 bases. Germline V gene data show CDR1 as MDHEN and CDR2 as SYDVKM. This CDR3 region has 12 residues. V shed 8 bases and J 6 bases; nucleotides not matched to a gene: 7. DNA of the CDR3: TGTGCCAGCCGCATTAGCGGGCGCGAGCAGTACTTC. It translates to CASRISGREQYF.

The gene calls are TRBV5-4 and TRBJ2-7; the match to TRBD1 covers 8 bases. Germline CDR1 is SGHNT and CDR2 is YYREEE (reference sequence). The CDR3 contains 13 residues. V trimming: 4 bases; J trimming: 3 bases; junction bases outside the gene matches: 3. The CDR3: CASSRTGLYEQYF. CDR3 bases: TGTGCCAGCAGCCGGACAGGGCTCTACGAGCAGTACTTC.

The chain has TRBV5-1 and TRBJ2-7; weak D call: TRBD1 (6 bases). V was cut by 3 bases and J by 6 bases, with 13 bases left in between. The CDR3 is 13 residues long. Looked up from germline, CDR1 is SGHRS and CDR2 is YFSETQ. The CDR3 DNA reads TGCGCCAGCAGCTCACAGGGTGTCGGCGAGCAGTACTTC. Protein product: CASSSQGVGEQYF.

The V and J genes are TRBV5-5 and TRBJ2-3; maybe TRBD1 (6 bases). This CDR3 has 15 residues. The V end was cut by 3 bases, the J end by 1 base, with 12 bases between. CDR1 is SGHKS and CDR2 is YYEKEE in the germline V gene (reference sequence). CDR3 sequence: CASSYIPGGTDTQYF. Here the CDR3 DNA reads TGTGCCAGCAGCTACATCCCAGGGGGCACAGATACGCAGTATTTT.

CDR3 in amino acids: CASSPYRADTQYF. The DNA of the CDR3 is TGTGCCAGCAGCCCCTACAGAGCAGATACGCAGTATTTT. This sequence joins TRBV6-2 or TRBV6-3 and TRBJ2-3; D remains unclear. The CDR3 length is 13 residues. Per the germline V gene, CDR1 is MNHEY and CDR2 is SVGEGT. V was clipped by 6 bases and J by 4 bases, with 11 bases between them.

Here the CDR3 reads CASRTGGESLYYGYTF. As DNA, the CDR3 is TGTGCCAGCAGAACAGGGGGCGAAAGTCTCTACTATGGCTACACCTTC. The J gene is TRBJ1-2, the V gene TRBV28, with 9 bases identical to TRBD1. CDR1 is MDHEN, CDR2 SYDVKM, per germline. The CDR3 has 16 residues. V trimming: 6 bases; J trimming: 3 bases; junction bases outside the gene matches: 11.

V and J are TRBV10-3 and TRBJ2-6, with TRBD1 identical over 7 bases. V lost 10 bases, J lost 1 base, and 13 bases stayed unmatched. Germline lookup yields CDR1 ENHRY and CDR2 SYGVKD. The CDR3 is 17 amino acids. The CDR3: CASLRLAQGSGANVLTF. In DNA form, the CDR3 reads TGTGCCAGCCTCAGACTGGCACAGGGGTCTGGGGCCAACGTCCTGACTTTC.

This clone was recorded a few times. The chain uses TRBV5-1 and TRBJ2-7; D uncertain. This CDR3 region has 12 residues. Germline lookup yields CDR1 SGHRS and CDR2 YFSETQ. The ends were cut back, 0 bases at V and 4 bases at J, with 5 bases in the middle. The CDR3: CASSLGGYEQYF. The CDR3 DNA sequence: TGCGCCAGCAGCTTGGGAGGTTACGAGCAGTACTTC.

This chain connects TRBV28 to TRBJ1-2, with TRBD1 identical over 8 bases. The CDR3 is made up of 15 amino acids. CDR1 and CDR2 (germline): MDHEN, SYDVKM. Losses at the gene ends were 5 bases for V and 7 bases for J; bases not matched to a gene: 12. CDR3 region: CASSPPRQGASGYTF. The CDR3 nucleotides are TGTGCCAGCAGTCCTCCCCGGCAGGGGGCGAGTGGCTACACCTTC.